One sample yielded the 28 T cell receptor beta chains listed below, sequenced in a study of cytomegalovirus exposure and HLA in healthy donors. The primer mix had 60 Vbeta and 13 Jbeta primers. Clones were read by immunoSEQ multiplex PCR, and TCRdb kept only the in-frame ones, dropping some. The table records 100,000 to 150,000 clones, approximately 87% of them present only once. The specimen sequenced was PBMCs. These receptors were collected from a man younger than 35 in good health and CMV-seropositive.

This chain links TRBV25-1 with TRBJ1-2, with D perhaps matching TRBD1 (6 bases). CDR3 length: 13 amino acids. V was shortened by 4 bases and J by 4 bases, with 10 bases between the two germline ends. The germline gives CDR1 MGHDK, CDR2 SYGVNS. CDR3 coding DNA: TGTGCCAGCAGTGGGACAGCTTTCTATGGCTACACCTTC. This encodes CASSGTAFYGYTF.

As for this clone: Other nucleotide sequences in the sample specify the same CDR3. The chain recombines TRBV5-6 with TRBJ1-6; D remains ambiguous. CDR3 length: 17 residues. Trimming left V 3 bases short and J 0 bases short, with 13 bases between. Germline CDR1 reads SGHDT; CDR2 reads YYEEEE. This chain's CDR3 is CASSSDLNSSYNSPLHF. CDR3 DNA: TGTGCCAGCAGCTCCGATCTAAATAGCTCCTATAATTCACCCCTCCACTTT.

The chain is built from TRBV7-2 and TRBJ1-2, with 10 bases matching TRBD1. Looked up from germline, CDR1 is SGHTA and CDR2 is FQGNSA. This CDR3 comprises 16 residues. V lost 4 bases and J lost 6; bases outside the gene matches: 11. CDR3 DNA sequence: TGTGCCAGCAGCTCCCGACAGGGGGCGCTTGGGGATGGCTACACCTTC. Its translation: CASSSRQGALGDGYTF. Full variable domain (outside the CDR3, taken from reference TRBV7-2 and TRBJ1-2): GAGVSQSPSNKVTEKGKDVELRCDPISGHTALYWYRQSLGQGLEFLIYFQGNSAPDKSGLPSDRFSAERTGGSVSTLTIQRTQQEDSAVYLCASSSRQGALGDGYTFGSGTRLTVV.

The sample holds one count of this clone. The chain is built from TRBV28 and TRBJ1-4; TRBD1 might be the D (6 bases). V lost 3 bases and J lost 2, with 7 bases in between. Germline V gene sequence: CDR1 MDHEN, CDR2 SYDVKM. The CDR3 sequence is 14 residues long. The CDR3 region has the DNA TGTGCCAGCAGTTTGGGGGCGACTAATGAAAAACTGTTTTTT. Protein: CASSLGATNEKLFF. The full variable domain, with the rest looked up from reference TRBV28 and TRBJ1-4, is DVKVTQSSRYLVKRTGEKVFLECVQDMDHENMFWYRQDPGLGLRLIYFSYDVKMKEKGDIPEGYSVSREKKERFSLILESASTNQTSMYLCASSLGATNEKLFFGSGTQLSVL.

V gene TRBV11-2 combines with J gene TRBJ2-1; no firm D call. With 8 bases removed from V and 0 bases from J, the gap between germline ends came to 11 bases. Germline V gene data show CDR1 as SGHAT and CDR2 as FQNNGV. The CDR3 contains 14 residues. CDR3 region: CASRQASSYNEQFF. CDR3 in DNA: TGTGCCAGCCGGCAGGCCAGCTCCTACAATGAGCAGTTCTTC.

This rearrangement joins TRBV11-2 to TRBJ1-1, with 7 bases fitting TRBD1. Germline CDR1 is SGHAT and CDR2 is FQNNGV. The CDR3 spans 16 residues. Trimming took 1 base from V and 3 from J; bases not matched to a gene: 8. CDR3 sequence (DNA): TGTGCCAGCAGCTTAGCCCGACAGGGTTGGTACACTGAAGCTTTCTTT. This sequence encodes CASSLARQGWYTEAFF.

The chain is built from TRBV15 and TRBJ2-1; TRBD1 aligns across 7 bases. Germline V lookup: CDR1 LNHNV, CDR2 YYDKDF (reference sequence). J gave up 2 bases and V 2 bases, and 9 bases lay outside the gene matches. The CDR3 consists of 17 residues. CDR3 sequence reads: CATSRKTGEGPYNEQFF. CDR3 bases: TGTGCCACCAGCAGAAAAACAGGGGAAGGGCCCTACAATGAGCAGTTCTTC.

This clone came up a few times. This sequence joins TRBV27 and TRBJ1-6; D is unresolved. V shed 8 bases and J shed 0 bases, with 11 bases lying between them. This CDR3 region has 15 residues. Germline CDR1 is MNHEY and CDR2 is SMNVEV (reference sequence). In DNA form, the CDR3 reads TGTGCCAGCGCTTCGAGGGACTCCTATAATTCACCCCTCCACTTT. This encodes CASASRDSYNSPLHF.

The chain employs TRBV28 and TRBJ2-7; TRBD1 is a possible D gene (6 bases). Trimming pared 7 bases from V and 2 bases from J, leaving 24 bases between. Germline lookup yields CDR1 MDHEN and CDR2 SYDVKM. CDR3 size: 17 residues. The CDR3 reads CASKQGMSPGLAYEQYF. The CDR3 DNA follows: TGTGCCAGCAAACAGGGAATGAGTCCTGGTCTAGCCTACGAGCAGTACTTC.

There are a few counts of this clone. This sequence joins TRBV6-6 and TRBJ2-1, with a weak D call TRBD2 (5 bases). With 0 bases removed from V and 0 bases from J, the gap between germline ends came to 9 bases. The CDR3 has 16 amino acids. Germline CDR1 and CDR2: MNHNY and SVGAGI (reference sequence). CDR3 coding DNA: TGTGCCAGCAGTTACTCAGTCCGGGACTCCTACAATGAGCAGTTCTTC. Protein product: CASSYSVRDSYNEQFF.

The V gene is TRBV11-3, the J gene TRBJ2-2; 8 positions agree with TRBD1. CDR3 length: 15 residues. Germline V gene data show CDR1 as SGHNT and CDR2 as YENEEA. Germline trimming cut 4 bases from V and 1 base from J; bases unmatched to any gene: 2. The CDR3 nucleotides are TGTGCCAGCAGCTCCGACAGGGGGAACACCGGGGAGCTGTTTTTT. It encodes CASSSDRGNTGELFF.

The genes are TRBV11-2 and TRBJ1-2; 10 nucleotides match TRBD1. Germline V gene data show CDR1 as SGHAT and CDR2 as FQNNGV. V lost 6 bases, J lost 6 bases, and 7 bases stayed unmatched. CDR3 length: 14 amino acids. The CDR3 spells CASRRPGTGDGYTF. DNA of the CDR3: TGTGCCAGCAGGCGGCCGGGGACAGGGGATGGCTACACCTTC.

The chain links TRBV5-5 to TRBJ1-1, with TRBD1 as a possible D gene (6 bases). Germline CDR1 is SGHKS and CDR2 is YYEKEE (reference sequence). V lost 2 bases and J 8 bases, leaving 19 bases between the germline ends. The CDR3 contains 15 residues. CDR3 in amino acids: CASSLDLGQGTEAFF. CDR3 in DNA: TGTGCCAGCAGCTTAGATCTCGGGCAGGGGACCGAAGCTTTCTTT. The entire variable domain, with the rest obtained from reference TRBV5-5 and TRBJ1-1, is as follows: DAGVTQSPTHLIKTRGQQVTLRCSPISGHKSVSWYQQVLGQGPQFIFQYYEKEERGRGNFPDRFSARQFPNYSSELNVNALLLGDSALYLCASSLDLGQGTEAFFGQGTRLTVV.

The genes are TRBV18 and TRBJ1-5; D is possibly TRBD1 (5 bases). CDR3 length equals 15 residues. V shed 6 bases and J shed 3 bases, with 15 bases lying between them. Germline CDR1 and CDR2: KGHSH and LQKENI. DNA of the CDR3: TGTGCCAGCTCCCCGACAGCTGGGTTCAATCAGCCCCAGCATTTT. This codes for CASSPTAGFNQPQHF.

The chain recombines TRBV7-3 with TRBJ2-2; TRBD1 aligns across 7 bases. This CDR3 region has 14 residues. Germline trimming cut 5 bases from V and 4 bases from J; bases unmatched to any gene: 4. Germline lookup yields CDR1 SGHTA and CDR2 FQGTGA. DNA for the CDR3: TGTGCCAGCAGCCCCGGACAGGCCACCGGGGAGCTGTTTTTT. It is translated as CASSPGQATGELFF. The full variable domain, completed using reference TRBV7-3 and TRBJ2-2, is GAGVSQTPSNKVTEKGKYVELRCDPISGHTALYWYRQSLGQGPEFLIYFQGTGAADDSGLPNDRFFAVRPEGSVSTLKIQRTERGDSAVYLCASSPGQATGELFFGEGSRLTVL.

The chain uses TRBV19 and TRBJ2-7, with 8 bases fitting TRBD1. V lost 3 bases and J lost 3; bases outside the gene matches: 4. The CDR3 length is 14 residues. Germline V lookup: CDR1 LNHDA, CDR2 SQIVND (reference sequence). The CDR3 loop is CASSIGQGGYEQYF. In DNA form, the CDR3 reads TGTGCCAGTAGTATCGGACAGGGAGGCTACGAGCAGTACTTC.

The chain recombines TRBV27 with TRBJ2-5; 12 positions agree with TRBD1. With 4 bases clipped from V and 6 bases from J, the junction kept 0 bases outside the gene matches. CDR1 MNHEY and CDR2 SMNVEV come from the germline V gene (reference sequence). The CDR3 is 13 residues long. This CDR3 is CASSWDRGQTQYF. The DNA of the CDR3 is TGTGCCAGCAGTTGGGACAGGGGGCAGACCCAGTACTTC.

The chain is built from TRBV27 and TRBJ1-1, with D perhaps TRBD1 (5 bases). The germline V gene has CDR1 MNHEY and CDR2 SMNVEV (reference sequence). The length of the CDR3 is 13 residues. Trimming left V 2 bases short and J 7 bases short, with 11 bases between. The CDR3 spells CASSLGQGSEAFF. As DNA, the CDR3 is TGTGCCAGCAGTTTAGGCCAGGGCAGTGAAGCTTTCTTT.

The chain uses TRBV4-1 and TRBJ2-3; 11 bases align to TRBD2. The CDR3 runs 17 residues. The J segment lost 9 bases and the V segment lost 3 bases, leaving 14 bases of the junction unmatched. CDR1 is MGHRA, CDR2 YSYEKL, per germline. CDR3 protein: CASSQVLAGGPKPTQYF. For the CDR3, the DNA is TGCGCCAGCAGCCAGGTGCTAGCGGGGGGACCTAAGCCAACGCAGTATTTT.

V usage is TRBV5-4 and J usage is TRBJ2-2; D is uncertain. V lost 0 bases and J 11 bases, leaving 11 bases between the germline ends. The germline V gene has CDR1 SGHNT and CDR2 YYREEE (reference sequence). The CDR3 covers 13 residues. CDR3 residues: CASSLGPLEELFF. DNA for the CDR3: TGTGCCAGCAGCTTGGGGCCCCTCGAAGAGCTGTTTTTT. Complete variable domain (other parts from reference TRBV5-4 and TRBJ2-2): ETGVTQSPTHLIKTRGQQVTLRCSSQSGHNTVSWYQQALGQGPQFIFQYYREEENGRGNFPPRFSGLQFPNYSSELNVNALELDDSALYLCASSLGPLEELFFGEGSRLTVL.

V usage is TRBV6-5 and J usage is TRBJ1-2, with unresolved D. Germline loops: CDR1 MNHEY, CDR2 SVGAGI. The CDR3 spans 14 residues. Trimming stripped 6 bases from V and 2 bases from J, with 13 bases between. DNA of the CDR3: TGTGCCAGCAGGAGTCTGAACCTAAACTATGGCTACACCTTC. Translating gives CASRSLNLNYGYTF.

The rearrangement uses TRBV28 and TRBJ2-7; 7 nucleotides agree with TRBD1. V lost 5 bases, J lost 7 bases, and 2 bases stayed unmatched. CDR1 and CDR2 (germline): MDHEN, SYDVKM. The CDR3 spans 11 residues. CDR3 DNA: TGTGCCAGCAGTGTACAGGGGGAGCAGTACTTC. Its translation: CASSVQGEQYF.

The chain uses TRBV5-4 and TRBJ2-3, with TRBD2 matching 9 bases. Germline V gives CDR1 SGHNT, CDR2 YYREEE (reference sequence). The CDR3 is made up of 14 amino acids. V lost 1 base, J lost 4 bases, and 1 base stayed unmatched. The CDR3 nucleotides are TGTGCCAGCAGCTTGCTAGCGGGGCCAGATACGCAGTATTTT. It encodes CASSLLAGPDTQYF.

On this clone itself: One end of the junction varies from germline; a read error may be responsible. This chain uses TRBV7-9 with TRBJ1-4; weak D call: TRBD1 (6 bases). CDR1 SEHNR and CDR2 FQNEAQ come from the germline V gene (reference sequence). This CDR3 comprises 12 residues. The CDR3 loop reads CSSSPGVEKLFF. The CDR3 DNA is TGTTCCAGCAGCCCAGGGGTTGAAAAACTGTTTTTT.

The chain employs TRBV6-5 and TRBJ2-6; D is perhaps TRBD2 (6 bases). The CDR3 consists of 16 residues. CDR1 and CDR2 from the germline V gene are MNHEY and SVGAGI. V was clipped by 4 bases and J by 0 bases, with 10 bases between them. Here the CDR3 reads CASSLDGGSGANVLTF. The CDR3 bases are TGTGCCAGCAGTTTGGACGGGGGCTCTGGGGCCAACGTCCTGACTTTC.

The V and J genes are TRBV25-1 and TRBJ2-5; 8 nucleotides match TRBD1. V was pared by 0 bases and J by 13 bases, with 4 bases of the junction left unmatched. Germline V gene sequence: CDR1 MGHDK, CDR2 SYGVNS. CDR3 length equals 12 residues. CDR3 sequence: CASSEYLDRVYF. The CDR3 DNA reads as TGTGCCAGCAGTGAATACCTGGACAGGGTGTACTTC.

The V gene is TRBV27, the J gene TRBJ1-4; 7 nucleotides agree with TRBD1. Unmatched junction bases numbered 14, after V lost 6 bases and J lost 7 bases. The CDR3 extends over 16 amino acids. Per germline, CDR1 MNHEY and CDR2 SMNVEV (reference sequence). For the CDR3, the DNA is TGTGCCAGCAGGGGAATAGGGGGCGAAGGAGGTGAAAAACTGTTTTTT. It is translated as CASRGIGGEGGEKLFF.

The J gene is TRBJ1-2, the V gene TRBV11-2, with TRBD1 as a possible D gene (6 bases). Germline CDR1 SGHAT, CDR2 FQNNGV. Trimming took 7 bases from V and 4 from J, leaving 19 bases between them. This CDR3 contains 15 residues. The DNA for the CDR3 is TGTGCCAGCAACCCCATTACGGGACAAACCTATGGCTACACCTTC. As protein: CASNPITGQTYGYTF.